The clone carrying this T cell receptor beta chain showed up just a few times. Trimming removed 5 bases from V and 8 bases from J; junction bases left unmatched: 6. The CDR3 runs to 14 residues. Germline loops: CDR1 SEHNR, CDR2 FQNEAQ (reference sequence). This specimen comes from a study of blood T cell repertoires in COVID-19. Background on the study: Sites in the United States, Italy and Spain provided acute and convalescent COVID-19 samples. Nucleic acid was either cDNA or gDNA, and it came from T cells, B-cell-depleted T cells, or PBMCs.

Profiled with immunoSEQ multiplex PCR; TCRdb holds only in-frame clones, not every one. The sample contains around 260,000 clones, roughly 86% of which appear only once. This clonotype was sampled from a man in his late teens or twenties with active or convalescent COVID-19. V usage is TRBV7-9 and J usage is TRBJ1-2, with 12 bases that match TRBD1. Sequenced sample: peripheral blood. The CDR3, as DNA: TGTGCCAGCAGCATGGGACAGGGGGCGGACGGCTACACCTTC. This sequence encodes CASSMGQGADGYTF.